This TCR beta chain was sequenced in a study of blood T cell repertoires in COVID-19. Across the whole study: Samples came from the United States, Italy and Spain, spanning acute and convalescent COVID-19.

Those who participated ranged in age from about 18 to 89 years and resided in 20 to 25 US areas. Two negative PCRs, clearance, or symptom resolution had been documented for recovered Cohort 3 donors. The authors' processing: Using reference gene primer amplification, nucleated cell counts were estimated. Profiled with immunoSEQ multiplex PCR; TCRdb holds only in-frame clones, not every one. V, J and clone size were drawn from that table, and D and trimming were deduced from the DNA. The sample holds around 140,000 clones, around 87% seen once. The sequencing sample was made of PBMCs or T cells enriched from blood (not recorded which). The TCR originated in a man in his fifties or sixties who had recovered from COVID-19.

The CDR3 spells CSVRSSRGLIEQFF. The CDR3 bases are TGCAGCGTTAGAAGTAGTCGGGGACTTATAGAGCAGTTCTTC. The rearrangement links TRBV29-1 to TRBJ2-1, with D maybe TRBD2 (6 bases). Germline CDR1 and CDR2: SQVTM and ANQGSEA. Deletions cut 5 bases from V and 10 bases from J, with 21 bases between. The CDR3 is 14 amino acids.